The clone carrying this TCR beta chain came up once. Its cognate antigen is unknown. Primers included in the PCR were 60 Vbeta and 13 Jbeta primers. Generated by immunoSEQ multiplex PCR, the TCRdb table keeps only in-frame clones and is missing some. The sample holds approximately 150,000 clones, about three quarters seen once. Germline V gives CDR1 SGDLS, CDR2 YYNGEE. V was pared by 0 bases and J by 4 bases, with 7 bases between. This CDR3 spans 13 amino acids. The sample originates from a study of cytomegalovirus exposure and HLA in healthy donors. Study findings and constraints: Donor immune exposure was known only as CMV serostatus. Later on, a genetic analysis was performed. It linked a missense variant in DCLRE1C with V- and J-gene trimming of TCR beta. Overall, under 200 TCR beta chains were annotated as cytomegalovirus-associated. A previous analysis found most TCR beta V segments productive roughly 87% or roughly 30% of the time.

This sequence was found in a male donor in good health and CMV-seronegative. Sequences were obtained from PBMCs. The chain carries TRBV9 and TRBJ1-1; D remains unclear. CDR3 protein: CASSVDGGTEAFF. Here the CDR3 DNA reads TGTGCCAGCAGCGTAGACGGCGGCACTGAAGCTTTCTTT.